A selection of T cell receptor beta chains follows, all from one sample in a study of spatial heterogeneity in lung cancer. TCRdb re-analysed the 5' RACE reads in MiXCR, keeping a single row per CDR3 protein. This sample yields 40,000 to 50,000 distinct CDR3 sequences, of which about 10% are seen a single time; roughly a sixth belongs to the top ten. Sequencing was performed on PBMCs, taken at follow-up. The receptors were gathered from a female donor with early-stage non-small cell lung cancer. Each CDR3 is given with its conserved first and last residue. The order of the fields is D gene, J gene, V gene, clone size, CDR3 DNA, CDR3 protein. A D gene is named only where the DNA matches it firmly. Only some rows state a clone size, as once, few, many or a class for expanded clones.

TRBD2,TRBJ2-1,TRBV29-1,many,TGCAGCGTTGAAGGACTAGCGGTGCCTAGCTCCTACAATGAGCAGTTCTTC,CSVEGLAVPSSYNEQFF
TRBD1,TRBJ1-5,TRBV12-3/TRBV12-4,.,TGTGCCAGCAGTGCTGCGGACAGGTTAAATCAGCCCCAGCATTTT,CASSAADRLNQPQHF
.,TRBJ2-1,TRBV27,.,TGTGCCAGCAGTGGAATATTGGATGAGCAGTTCTTC,CASSGILDEQFF
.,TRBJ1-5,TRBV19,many,TGTGCCAGTAGTTTCACCCCTCGAGGGGCCGGAAATCAGCCCCAGCATTTT,CASSFTPRGAGNQPQHF
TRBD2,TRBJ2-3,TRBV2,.,TGTGCCAGCAGCGACGGGACTAGCGGGGTTGCAGATACGCAGTATTTT,CASSDGTSGVADTQYF
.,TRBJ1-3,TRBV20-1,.,TGCAGTGCTAGCCCTAGAACCCTCTCTGGAAACACCATATATTTT,CSASPRTLSGNTIYF
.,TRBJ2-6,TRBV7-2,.,TGTGCCAGCACCAAGTCGGTTCGGAGCTCTGGGGCCAACGTCCTGACTTTC,CASTKSVRSSGANVLTF
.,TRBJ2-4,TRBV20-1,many,TGCAGTGCTCAGCAAGGGGCTCGAAAAAACATTCAGTACTTC,CSAQQGARKNIQYF
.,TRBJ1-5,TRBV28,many,TGTGCCAGCAGGCCATCCGGGGCAGGCAATCAGCCCCAGCATTTT,CASRPSGAGNQPQHF
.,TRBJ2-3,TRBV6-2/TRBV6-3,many,TGTGCCAGCAGTTACTCTCTCTCGACCCTCGGCACAGATACGCAGTATTTT,CASSYSLSTLGTDTQYF
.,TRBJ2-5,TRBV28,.,TGTGCCAGCAGTTTATGGTCAGAACAAGAGACCCAGTACTTC,CASSLWSEQETQYF
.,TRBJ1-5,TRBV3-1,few,TGTGCCAGCAGCCAGGGACGAGGGGCCCAGCATTTT,CASSQGRGAQHF
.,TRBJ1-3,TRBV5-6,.,TGTGCCAGCAGCCCGCAGGACCAAACGGGAGGAAACACCATATATTTT,CASSPQDQTGGNTIYF
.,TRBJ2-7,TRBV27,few,TGTGCCAGCAGTCCCCGGTTGGGCAGGGTGCACGAGCAGTACTTC,CASSPRLGRVHEQYF
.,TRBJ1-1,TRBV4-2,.,TGTGCCAGCAGCCTCAGGCTGGGTGACACTGAAGCTTTCTTT,CASSLRLGDTEAFF
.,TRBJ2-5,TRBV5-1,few,TGCGCCAGCAGCTTGACAAGGACACGTCAAGAGACCCAGTACTTC,CASSLTRTRQETQYF
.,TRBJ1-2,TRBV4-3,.,TGCGCCAGCAGCCAAGAATCACAGAACCCCTACTATGGCTACACCTTC,CASSQESQNPYYGYTF
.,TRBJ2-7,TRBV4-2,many,TGTGCCAGCAGCCAAGATGGGGCAGGGGTGGACTACGAGCAGTACTTC,CASSQDGAGVDYEQYF
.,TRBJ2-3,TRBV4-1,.,TGCGCCAGCGGCCTGCGAAGGACAGAGGCAGATACGCAGTATTTT,CASGLRRTEADTQYF
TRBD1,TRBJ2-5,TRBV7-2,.,TGTGCCAGCAGTTCTAGGACAGGGGGTGGCCAAGAGACCCAGTACTTC,CASSSRTGGGQETQYF
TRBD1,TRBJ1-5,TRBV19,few,TGTGCCAGTAGTATCCTCGGACAGGGGGGAAACCAGCCCCAGCATTTT,CASSILGQGGNQPQHF
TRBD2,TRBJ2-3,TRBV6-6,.,TGTGCCAGCAGTTCGCCTAGCGGGGGGGGGCCCAGAATTGTCACAGATACGCAGTATTTT,CASSSPSGGGPRIVTDTQYF
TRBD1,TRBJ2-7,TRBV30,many,TGTGCCTGGAGCTTCGGGACAGGGACGCTGAACGAGCAGTACTTC,CAWSFGTGTLNEQYF
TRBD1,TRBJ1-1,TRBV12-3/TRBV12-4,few,TGTGCCAGCAGTTTAGTGGAGGGGGCCACTGAAGCTTTCTTT,CASSLVEGATEAFF
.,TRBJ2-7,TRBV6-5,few,TGTGCCAGCAGCCCGGGACACCCTGAGCAGTACTTC,CASSPGHPEQYF
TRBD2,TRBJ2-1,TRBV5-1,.,TGCGCCAGCAGAAGCGGGGGGTCCTACAATGAGCAGTTCTTC,CASRSGGSYNEQFF
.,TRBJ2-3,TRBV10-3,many,TGTGCCATCAAAAGCACAGATACGCAGTATTTT,CAIKSTDTQYF
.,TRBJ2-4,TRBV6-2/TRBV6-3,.,TGTGCCAGCACGACGCGTACCAAAAACATTCAGTACTTC,CASTTRTKNIQYF
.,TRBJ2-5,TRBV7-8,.,TGTGCCAGCAGGCCGGGACTCTATTCCAAGAGCCAAGAGACCCAGTACTTC,CASRPGLYSKSQETQYF
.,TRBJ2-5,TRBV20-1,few,TGCAGTGCTAGAGATCCACTGAGCCAAGAGACCCAGTACTTC,CSARDPLSQETQYF
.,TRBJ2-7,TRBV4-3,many,TGCGCCAGCAGCCACTACCCCTACGAGCAGTACTTC,CASSHYPYEQYF
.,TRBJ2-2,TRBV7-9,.,TGTGCCAGCAGCCCTAACCTGGGATTTAACACCGGGGAGCTGTTTTTT,CASSPNLGFNTGELFF
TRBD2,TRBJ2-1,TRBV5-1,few,TGCGCCAGCAGCCATAGCGGGGGGGCCGATGAGCAGTTCTTC,CASSHSGGADEQFF
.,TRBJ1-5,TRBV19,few,TGTGCCAGTAGTATAAGGACAGCGGGCAATCAGCCCCAGCATTTT,CASSIRTAGNQPQHF
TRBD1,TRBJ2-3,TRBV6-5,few,TGTGCCAGCAGGCAGACAGGGGGCGGTCCAGATACGCAGTATTTT,CASRQTGGGPDTQYF
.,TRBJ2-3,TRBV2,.,TGTGCCAGCAGTTCGAGGGACGGGGGCGCAGATACGCAGTATTTT,CASSSRDGGADTQYF
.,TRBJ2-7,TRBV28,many,TGTGCCAGCAGTTTCGCCAGATACGGGGACGAGCAGTACTTC,CASSFARYGDEQYF
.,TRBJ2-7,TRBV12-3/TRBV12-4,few,TGTGCCAGCCGCCCGGGGAGGCTCGAGGAGCAGTACTTC,CASRPGRLEEQYF
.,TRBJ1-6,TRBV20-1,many,TGCAGTGCTAGCCACCCAGGGGTCGGCTCCTATAATTCACCCCTCCACTTT,CSASHPGVGSYNSPLHF
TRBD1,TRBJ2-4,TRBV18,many,TGTGCCAGCTCAACGGACAGGGGGCGGAGAGTATTC,CASSTDRGRRVF
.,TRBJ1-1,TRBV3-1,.,TGTGCCAGCAGCCAAGTGGCAGGGCGATCTCAGGCTTTCTTT,CASSQVAGRSQAFF
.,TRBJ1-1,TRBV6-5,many,TGTGCCAGCAGAGCGCTGGGGCCTCTCGGGACTGAAGCTTTCTTT,CASRALGPLGTEAFF
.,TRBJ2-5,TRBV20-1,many,TGCAGTGCCGCCAGTCAAGAGACCCAGTACTTC,CSAASQETQYF
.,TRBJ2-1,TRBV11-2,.,TGTGCCAGCAGCTTAGACGGAGGCAGAAAGAATGAGCAGTTCTTC,CASSLDGGRKNEQFF
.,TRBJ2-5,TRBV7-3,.,TGTGCCAGCAGCTTAACGAGGGAGTCCGGGACCCAGTACTTC,CASSLTRESGTQYF
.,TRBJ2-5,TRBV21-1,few,TGTGCCAGCAGCACTAAAAAGGGGCGGACAGTACAAGAGACCCAGTACTTC,CASSTKKGRTVQETQYF
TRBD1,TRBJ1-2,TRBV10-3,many,TGTGCCACAAAGACAGGGGATGGCTACACCTTC,CATKTGDGYTF
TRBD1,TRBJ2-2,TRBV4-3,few,TGCGCCAGCAGCCACCCTGAGGGGACAGGGAACACCGGGGAGCTGTTTTTT,CASSHPEGTGNTGELFF
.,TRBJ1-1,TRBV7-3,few,TGTGCCAGCAGCCAAGGCTCCGGGAGCGCTGAAGCTTTCTTT,CASSQGSGSAEAFF